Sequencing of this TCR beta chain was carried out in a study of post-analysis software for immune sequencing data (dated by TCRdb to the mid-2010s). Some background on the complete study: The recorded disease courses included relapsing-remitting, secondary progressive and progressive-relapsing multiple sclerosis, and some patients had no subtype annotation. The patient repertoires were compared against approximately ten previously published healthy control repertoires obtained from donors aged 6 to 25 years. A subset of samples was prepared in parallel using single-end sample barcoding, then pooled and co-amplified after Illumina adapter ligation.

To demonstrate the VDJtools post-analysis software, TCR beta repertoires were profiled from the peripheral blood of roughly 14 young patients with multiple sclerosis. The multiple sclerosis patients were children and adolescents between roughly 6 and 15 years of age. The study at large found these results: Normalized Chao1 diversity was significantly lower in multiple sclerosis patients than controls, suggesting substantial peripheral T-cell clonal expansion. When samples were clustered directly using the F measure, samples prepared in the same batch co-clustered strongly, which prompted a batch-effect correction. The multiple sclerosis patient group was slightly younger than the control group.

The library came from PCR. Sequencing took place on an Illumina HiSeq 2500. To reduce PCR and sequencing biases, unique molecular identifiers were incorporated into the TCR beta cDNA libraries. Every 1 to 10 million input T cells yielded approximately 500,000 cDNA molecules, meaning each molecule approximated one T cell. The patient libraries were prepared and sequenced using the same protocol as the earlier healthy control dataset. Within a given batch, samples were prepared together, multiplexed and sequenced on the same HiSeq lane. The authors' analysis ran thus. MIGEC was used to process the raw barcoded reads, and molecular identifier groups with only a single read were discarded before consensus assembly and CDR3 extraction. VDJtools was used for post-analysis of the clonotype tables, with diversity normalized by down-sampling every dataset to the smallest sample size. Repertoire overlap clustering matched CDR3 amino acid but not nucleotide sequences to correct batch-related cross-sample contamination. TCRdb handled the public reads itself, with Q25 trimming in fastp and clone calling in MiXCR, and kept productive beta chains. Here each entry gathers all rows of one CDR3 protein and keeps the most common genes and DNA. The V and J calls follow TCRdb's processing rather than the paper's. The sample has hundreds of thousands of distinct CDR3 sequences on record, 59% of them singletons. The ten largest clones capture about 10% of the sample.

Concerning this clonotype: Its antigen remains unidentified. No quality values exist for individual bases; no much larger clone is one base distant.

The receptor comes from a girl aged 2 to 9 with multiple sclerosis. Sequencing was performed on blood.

The CDR3 reads CASSSWTGMGTQYF. The DNA sequence reads TGCGCCAGCAGCTCCTGGACAGGGATGGGGACCCAGTACTTC. Rearrangement joined TRBV5-1 to TRBJ2-5; 8 of the junction bases match TRBD1. From V the trimming removes 3 bases and from J it removes 7 bases, while the gene matches leave 8 bases of the junction unaccounted for. The CDR3 covers 14 residues, taking in both the cysteine and the phenylalanine. Kept here is only the CDR3 DNA, which spans 42 bases and is read in frame from base 1. Taken from the germline V gene, the CDR1 and CDR2 loops are SGHRS and YFSETQ. With the portions outside the CDR3 filled from the reference TRBV5-1 and TRBJ2-5 genes, the complete variable region becomes KAGVTQTPRYLIKTRGQQVTLSCSPISGHRSVSWYQQTPGQGLQFLFEYFSETQRNKGNFPGRFSGRQFSNSRSEMNVSTLELGDSALYLCASSSWTGMGTQYFGPGTRLLVL.